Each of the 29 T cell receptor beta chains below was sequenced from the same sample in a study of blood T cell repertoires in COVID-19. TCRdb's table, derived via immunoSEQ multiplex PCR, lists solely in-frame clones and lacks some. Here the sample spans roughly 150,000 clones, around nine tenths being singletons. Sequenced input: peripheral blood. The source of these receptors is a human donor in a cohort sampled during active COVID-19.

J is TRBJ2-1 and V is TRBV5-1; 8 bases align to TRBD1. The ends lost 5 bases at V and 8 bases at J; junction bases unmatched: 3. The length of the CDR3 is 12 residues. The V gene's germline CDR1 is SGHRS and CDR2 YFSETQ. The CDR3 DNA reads TGCGCCAGCAGACCGGACAGGGATGAGCAGTTCTTC. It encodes CASRPDRDEQFF.

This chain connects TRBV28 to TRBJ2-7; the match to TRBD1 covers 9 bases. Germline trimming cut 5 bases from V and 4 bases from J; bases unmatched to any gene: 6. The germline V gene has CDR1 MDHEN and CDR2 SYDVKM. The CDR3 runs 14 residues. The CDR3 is CASSPTGGGYEQYF. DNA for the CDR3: TGTGCCAGCAGTCCCACAGGGGGCGGGTACGAGCAGTACTTC.

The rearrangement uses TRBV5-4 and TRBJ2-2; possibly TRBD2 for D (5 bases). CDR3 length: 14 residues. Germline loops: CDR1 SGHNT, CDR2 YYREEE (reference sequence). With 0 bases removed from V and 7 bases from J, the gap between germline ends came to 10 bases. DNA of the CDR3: TGTGCCAGCAGCTTGGCGAGGGATATCGGGGAGCTGTTTTTT. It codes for CASSLARDIGELFF.

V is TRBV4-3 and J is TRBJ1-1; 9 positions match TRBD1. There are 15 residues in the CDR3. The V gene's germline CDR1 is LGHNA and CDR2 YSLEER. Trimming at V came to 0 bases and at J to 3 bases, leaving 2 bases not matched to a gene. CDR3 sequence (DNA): TGCGCCAGCAGCCAAGATCGACAGGGGGACACTGAAGCTTTCTTT. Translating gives CASSQDRQGDTEAFF.

CDR3 in amino acids: CASSMTGDGTQPQHF. The CDR3, as DNA: TGTGCCAGCAGCATGACAGGGGATGGCACTCAGCCCCAGCATTTT. The chain joins TRBV7-9 to TRBJ1-5; 8 positions agree with TRBD1. J lost 6 bases, V lost 5 bases, and 9 bases had no gene match. This CDR3 is built from 15 residues. The V gene's germline CDR1 is SEHNR and CDR2 FQNEAQ (reference sequence).

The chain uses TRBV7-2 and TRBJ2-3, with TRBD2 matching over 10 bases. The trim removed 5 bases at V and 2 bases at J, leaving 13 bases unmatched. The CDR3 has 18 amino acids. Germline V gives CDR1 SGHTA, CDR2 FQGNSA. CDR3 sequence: CASSLLPPGLATTDTQYF. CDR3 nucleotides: TGTGCCAGCAGCCTGTTACCCCCGGGACTAGCGACCACAGATACGCAGTATTTT.

This CDR3 is CATSDPPDYGYTF. DNA of the CDR3: TGTGCCACCAGTGATCCCCCAGACTATGGCTACACCTTC. The chain uses TRBV24-1 and TRBJ1-2; the D is unclear. Germline V gives CDR1 KGHDR, CDR2 SFDVKD. CDR3 length equals 13 residues. With 3 bases removed from V and 3 bases from J, the gap between germline ends came to 7 bases.

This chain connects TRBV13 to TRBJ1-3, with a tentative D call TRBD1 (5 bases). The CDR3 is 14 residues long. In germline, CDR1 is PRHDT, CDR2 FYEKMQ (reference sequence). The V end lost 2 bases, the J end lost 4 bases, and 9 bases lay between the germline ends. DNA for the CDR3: TGTGCCAGCAGCTTACAGGGCTCAGGAAACACCATATATTTT. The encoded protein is CASSLQGSGNTIYF.

The chain's CDR3 is CASSVGDGVGEQYF. DNA for the CDR3: TGTGCCAGCAGCGTAGGAGACGGGGTCGGCGAGCAGTACTTC. J is TRBJ2-7 and V is TRBV9; maybe TRBD2 (5 bases). Between the trimmed V and J ends, which lost 0 bases and 6 bases, there was a span of 13 bases. The CDR3 spans 14 residues. The germline CDR1 and CDR2 sequences are SGDLS and YYNGEE.

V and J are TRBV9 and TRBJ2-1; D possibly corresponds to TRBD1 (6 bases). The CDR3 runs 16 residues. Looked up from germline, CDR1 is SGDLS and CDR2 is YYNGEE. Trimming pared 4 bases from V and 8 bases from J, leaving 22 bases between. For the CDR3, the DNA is TGTGCCAGCAGCCTCAGGGGTCCGTCCGTATTCTATGAGCAGTTCTTC. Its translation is CASSLRGPSVFYEQFF. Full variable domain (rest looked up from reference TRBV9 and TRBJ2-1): DSGVTQTPKHLITATGQRVTLRCSPRSGDLSVYWYQQSLDQGLQFLIQYYNGEERAKGNILERFSAQQFPDLHSELNLSSLELGDSALYFCASSLRGPSVFYEQFFGPGTRLTVL.

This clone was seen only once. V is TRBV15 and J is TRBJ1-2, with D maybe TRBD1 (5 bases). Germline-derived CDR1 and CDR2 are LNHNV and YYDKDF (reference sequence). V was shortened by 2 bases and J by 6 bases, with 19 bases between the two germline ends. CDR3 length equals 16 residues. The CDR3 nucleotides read TGTGCCACCAGCAGACCCCTGGGGCAGGCGGCTCATGGCTACACCTTC. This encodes CATSRPLGQAAHGYTF.

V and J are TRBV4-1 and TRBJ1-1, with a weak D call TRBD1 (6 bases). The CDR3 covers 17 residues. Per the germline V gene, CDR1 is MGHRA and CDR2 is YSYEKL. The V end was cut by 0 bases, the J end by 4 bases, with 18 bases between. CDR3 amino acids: CASSQDPSGGRGTEAFF. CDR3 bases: TGCGCCAGCAGCCAAGATCCCTCGGGGGGGCGAGGCACTGAAGCTTTCTTT.

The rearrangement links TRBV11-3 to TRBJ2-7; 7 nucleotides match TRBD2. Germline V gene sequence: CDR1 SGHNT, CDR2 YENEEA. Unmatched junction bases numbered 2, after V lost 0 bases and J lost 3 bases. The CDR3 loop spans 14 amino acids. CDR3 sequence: CASSLDTSDYEQYF. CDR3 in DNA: TGTGCCAGCAGCTTAGATACTAGCGACTACGAGCAGTACTTC.

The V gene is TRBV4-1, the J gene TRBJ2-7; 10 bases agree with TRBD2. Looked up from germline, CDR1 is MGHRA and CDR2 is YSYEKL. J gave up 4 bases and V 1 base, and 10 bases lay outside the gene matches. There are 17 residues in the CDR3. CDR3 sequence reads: CASSQVAGGTSSYEQYF. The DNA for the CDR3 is TGCGCCAGCAGCCAAGTAGCGGGAGGAACCTCCTCTTACGAGCAGTACTTC.

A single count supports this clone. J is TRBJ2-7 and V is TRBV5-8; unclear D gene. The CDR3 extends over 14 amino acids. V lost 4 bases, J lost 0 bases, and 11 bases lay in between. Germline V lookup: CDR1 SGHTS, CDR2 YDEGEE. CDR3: CASSPYPSSYEQYF. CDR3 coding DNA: TGTGCCAGCAGCCCGTACCCCAGCTCCTACGAGCAGTACTTC.

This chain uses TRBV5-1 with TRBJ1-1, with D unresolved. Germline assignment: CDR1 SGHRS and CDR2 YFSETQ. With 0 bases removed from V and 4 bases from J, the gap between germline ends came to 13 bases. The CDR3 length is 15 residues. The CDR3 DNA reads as TGCGCCAGCAGCTTGGAGGCGGCAGCCGTCACTGAAGCTTTCTTT. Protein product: CASSLEAAAVTEAFF.

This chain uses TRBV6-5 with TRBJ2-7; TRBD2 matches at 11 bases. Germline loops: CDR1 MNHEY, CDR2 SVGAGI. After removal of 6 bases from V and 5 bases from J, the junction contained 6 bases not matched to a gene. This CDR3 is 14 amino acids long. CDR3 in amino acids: CASRLAGGPHEQYF. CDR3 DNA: TGTGCCAGCAGGTTAGCGGGAGGGCCGCACGAGCAGTACTTC.

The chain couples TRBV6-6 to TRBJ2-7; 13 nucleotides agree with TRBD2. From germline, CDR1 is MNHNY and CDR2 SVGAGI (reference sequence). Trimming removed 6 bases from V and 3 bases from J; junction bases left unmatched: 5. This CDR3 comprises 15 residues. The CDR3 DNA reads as TGTGCCAGCAGCCCCCGGACTAGCGGGGGCTACGAGCAGTACTTC. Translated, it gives CASSPRTSGGYEQYF.

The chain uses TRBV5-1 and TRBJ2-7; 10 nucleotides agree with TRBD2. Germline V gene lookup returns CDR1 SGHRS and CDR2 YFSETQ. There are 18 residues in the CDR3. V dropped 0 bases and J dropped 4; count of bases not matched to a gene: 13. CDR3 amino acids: CASSLVSSGSFLAYEQYF. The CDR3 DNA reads TGCGCCAGCAGCTTGGTCTCTAGCGGGAGCTTTTTGGCTTACGAGCAGTACTTC.

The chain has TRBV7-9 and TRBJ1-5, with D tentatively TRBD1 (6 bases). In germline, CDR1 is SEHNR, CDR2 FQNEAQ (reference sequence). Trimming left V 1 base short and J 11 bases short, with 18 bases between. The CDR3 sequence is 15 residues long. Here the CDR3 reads CASSLGADRTEAQHF. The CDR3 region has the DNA TGTGCCAGCAGCTTAGGGGCAGACAGGACCGAGGCCCAGCATTTT.

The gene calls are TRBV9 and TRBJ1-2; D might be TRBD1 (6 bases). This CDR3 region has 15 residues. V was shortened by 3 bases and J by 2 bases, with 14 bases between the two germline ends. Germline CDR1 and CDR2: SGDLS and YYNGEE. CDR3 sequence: CASSEDSQLNYGYTF. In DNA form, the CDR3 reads TGTGCCAGCAGCGAGGACAGCCAGCTCAACTATGGCTACACCTTC.

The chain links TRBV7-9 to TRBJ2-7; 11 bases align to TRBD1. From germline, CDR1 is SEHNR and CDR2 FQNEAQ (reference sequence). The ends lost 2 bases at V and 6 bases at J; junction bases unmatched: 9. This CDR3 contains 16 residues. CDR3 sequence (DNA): TGTGCCAGCAGCTTACCCGGCGGGACAGGGGGTGTCGAGCAGTACTTC. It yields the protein CASSLPGGTGGVEQYF.

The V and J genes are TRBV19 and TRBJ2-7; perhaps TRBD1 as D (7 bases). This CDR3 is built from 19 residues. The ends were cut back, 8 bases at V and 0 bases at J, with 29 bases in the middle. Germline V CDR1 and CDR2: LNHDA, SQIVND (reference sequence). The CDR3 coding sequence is TGTGCCAGTCTAAGGAGGGGGCCTTCGCGAGAAAACAGCTCCTACGAGCAGTACTTC. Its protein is CASLRRGPSRENSSYEQYF.

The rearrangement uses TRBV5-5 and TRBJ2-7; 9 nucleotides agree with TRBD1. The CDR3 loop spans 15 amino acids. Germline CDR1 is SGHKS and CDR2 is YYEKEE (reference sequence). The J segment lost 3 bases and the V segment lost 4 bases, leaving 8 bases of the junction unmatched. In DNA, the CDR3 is TGTGCCAGCAGCCTCGTGGACAGGGGATACTACGAGCAGTACTTC. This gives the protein CASSLVDRGYYEQYF.

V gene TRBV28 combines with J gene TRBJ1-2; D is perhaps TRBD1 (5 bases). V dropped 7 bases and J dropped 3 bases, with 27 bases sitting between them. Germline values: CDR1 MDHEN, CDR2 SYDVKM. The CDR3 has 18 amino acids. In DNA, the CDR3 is TGTGCCAGCACGCAAACGACTGGCCCAGGAGCAGGGTACTATGGCTACACCTTC. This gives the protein CASTQTTGPGAGYYGYTF.

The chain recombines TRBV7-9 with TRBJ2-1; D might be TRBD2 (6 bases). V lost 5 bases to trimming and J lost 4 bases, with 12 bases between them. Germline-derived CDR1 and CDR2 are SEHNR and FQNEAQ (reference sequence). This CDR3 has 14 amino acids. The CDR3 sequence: CASSRAGTYNEQFF. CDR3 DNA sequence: TGTGCCAGCAGCCGGGCGGGGACGTACAATGAGCAGTTCTTC.

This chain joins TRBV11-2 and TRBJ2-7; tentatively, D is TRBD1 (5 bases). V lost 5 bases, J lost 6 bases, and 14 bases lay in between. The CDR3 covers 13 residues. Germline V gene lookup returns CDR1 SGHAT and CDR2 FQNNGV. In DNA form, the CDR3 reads TGTGCCAGCAGCCCCAGCCTTACAGGCGAGCAGTACTTC. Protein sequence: CASSPSLTGEQYF.

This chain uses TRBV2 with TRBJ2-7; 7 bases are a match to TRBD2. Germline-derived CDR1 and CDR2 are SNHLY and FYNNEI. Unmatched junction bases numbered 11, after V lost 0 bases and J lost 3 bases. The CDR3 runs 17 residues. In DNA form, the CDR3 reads TGTGCCAGCAGTGAAGCGGAGCGGGACCTATCACTCTACGAGCAGTACTTC. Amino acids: CASSEAERDLSLYEQYF.

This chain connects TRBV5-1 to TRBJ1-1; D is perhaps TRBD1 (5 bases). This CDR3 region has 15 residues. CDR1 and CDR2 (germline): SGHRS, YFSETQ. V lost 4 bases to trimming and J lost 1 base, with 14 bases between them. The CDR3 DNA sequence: TGCGCCAGCAGCCGCGGCCTGGGGGGGAACACTGAAGCTTTCTTT. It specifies CASSRGLGGNTEAFF.